This T cell receptor (beta chain) was profiled in a study of T cells after yellow fever vaccination. Whole-study context: Low-cell-number fractions underwent preparation using SMART-Seq v4 Ultra Low Input.

Study-wide points: There was a possibility that FACS-sorted repertoires contained abundant clonotypes contaminating from the bulk population.

TCRdb ran MiXCR on the 5' RACE reads and lists one entry per CDR3 protein. Found here are 70,000 or so distinct CDR3 sequences, about 7.3% of them singletons; the top ten hold 25% to 35%. Deletions cut 3 bases from V and 0 bases from J, with 8 bases between. This CDR3 region has 15 residues. In regard to this clonotype: What it binds is unknown.

This TCR came from a man younger than 30 who received the YFV17D yellow fever vaccine. The source was CD8+ T cells sorted from PBMCs, collected 10 to 11 days after the first yellow fever vaccination. The chain carries TRBV12-3 or TRBV12-4 and TRBJ2-2, with D perhaps TRBD2 (6 bases). Written as DNA, the CDR3 is TGTGCCAGCAGTTTCGGGACTTCGAACACCGGGGAGCTGTTTTTT. Translating it yields CASSFGTSNTGELFF.